The rows below give T cell receptor beta chains drawn from one sample of a study of cytomegalovirus exposure and HLA in healthy donors. Measured with immunoSEQ multiplex PCR; TCRdb has only the in-frame clones, and not every one. The table lists under 150,000 clones, roughly 79% of them singletons. The sample taken for sequencing was PBMCs. These receptor sequences come from a man aged 25 to 45 in good health and CMV-seronegative. CDR3s include the opening cysteine and the closing phenylalanine or tryptophan. Fields, in order: V gene, J gene, D gene, clone size, CDR3 DNA, CDR3 protein. A D gene is named only where the DNA matches it firmly. Some rows have no size entry. The others give once, few or many, or a class for an expanded clone.

v_gene: TRBV5-1; j_gene: TRBJ1-2; d_gene: -; abundance: -; CDR3nt: TGCGCCAGCAGCTTGCCAGGAATTAACTATGGCTACACCTTC; CDR3aa: CASSLPGINYGYTF
v_gene: TRBV5-6; j_gene: TRBJ1-2; d_gene: -; abundance: -; CDR3nt: TGTGCCAGCAGCTGGGTTTGGGCGTCCTATGGCTACACCTTC; CDR3aa: CASSWVWASYGYTF
v_gene: TRBV6-5; j_gene: TRBJ2-7; d_gene: -; abundance: -; CDR3nt: TGTGCCAGCAGCAGATTTCCACCCAACTACGAGCAGTACTTC; CDR3aa: CASSRFPPNYEQYF
v_gene: TRBV4-2; j_gene: TRBJ2-2; d_gene: TRBD1; abundance: few; CDR3nt: TGTGCCAGCAGCTGGACAGGGGGTGCCGGGGAGCTGTTTTTT; CDR3aa: CASSWTGGAGELFF
v_gene: TRBV28; j_gene: TRBJ2-5; d_gene: -; abundance: few; CDR3nt: TGTGCCAGCAGTTTACCCTTCCTAGCAGACACCCAAGAGACCCAGTACTTC; CDR3aa: CASSLPFLADTQETQYF
v_gene: TRBV5-1; j_gene: TRBJ1-4; d_gene: TRBD1; abundance: -; CDR3nt: TGCGCCAGCAGCAGGACAGGGGGACGAGTGGAGGAAAAACTGTTTTTT; CDR3aa: CASSRTGGRVEEKLFF
v_gene: TRBV4-3; j_gene: TRBJ1-3; d_gene: -; abundance: -; CDR3nt: TGCGCCAGCAGCCAAGATAGGGGTGGAAACACCATATATTTT; CDR3aa: CASSQDRGGNTIYF
v_gene: TRBV7-2; j_gene: TRBJ2-7; d_gene: -; abundance: -; CDR3nt: TGTGCCAGCAGTTCTCCGCTATACGAGCAGTACTTC; CDR3aa: CASSSPLYEQYF
v_gene: TRBV28; j_gene: TRBJ1-2; d_gene: TRBD1; abundance: -; CDR3nt: TGTGCCAGTGGGACAGGGTCCCCCTATGGCTACACCTTC; CDR3aa: CASGTGSPYGYTF
v_gene: TRBV4-1; j_gene: TRBJ2-1; d_gene: TRBD2; abundance: -; CDR3nt: TGCGCCAGCAGCCAAGATCCCGGGACTAGCGGGAGTCTTCCCATTATCTTC; CDR3aa: CASSQDPGTSGSLPIIF